The 20 T cell receptor beta chains presented below share a single source sample, sequenced in a study of human T cells and chemical hapten exposure. Time point specified: patch test 1, 2 weeks after DPC sensitization. Treatment reported: therapeutic diphenylcyclopropenone sensitization with weekly scalp DPC. TCRdb recomputed calls from the RACE reads with MiXCR, one row per CDR3 protein. This sample has about 110,000 distinct CDR3 sequences, with 8% to 13% found just once. The sequences come from whole blood, collected in connection with sensitization to the hapten diphenylcyclopropenone (DPC). The origin of the receptors is a woman aged 40 to 55 with alopecia areata. Some clones in this sample may be carry-over from other donors' samples.

This clonotype was seen ten or more times. The chain joins TRBV11-2 to TRBJ2-5; 8 positions match TRBD2. J gave up 7 bases and V 2 bases, and 9 bases lay outside the gene matches. CDR1 is SGHAT, CDR2 FQNNGV, per germline. This CDR3 contains 15 residues. CDR3 sequence reads: CASSLSGLAQGTQYF. CDR3 bases: TGTGCCAGCAGCTTATCAGGACTAGCCCAGGGGACCCAGTACTTC.

This clonotype was picked up many times. The chain employs TRBV9 and TRBJ2-6, with D possibly TRBD1 on 5 matching bases. Germline assignment: CDR1 SGDLS and CDR2 YYNGEE. V lost 4 bases, J lost 0 bases, and 17 bases lay in between. The CDR3 is 18 residues long. In nucleotides, the CDR3 is TGTGCCAGCAGCTCATCCTCGACAGTCCCCTCTGGGGCCAACGTCCTGACTTTC. It translates to CASSSSSTVPSGANVLTF.

This clonotype was seen at least ten times. The CDR3 DNA follows: TGCAGTGCGTCAGCGGGAGATATAACAGATACGCAGTATTTT. Translating it yields CSASAGDITDTQYF. The rearrangement joins TRBV20-1 to TRBJ2-3; TRBD2 matches at 8 bases. CDR1 is DFQATT, CDR2 SNEGSKA, per germline (reference sequence). V was pared by 6 bases and J by 3 bases, with 8 bases of the junction left unmatched. CDR3 size: 14 residues.

This clonotype has just a few counts. The chain couples TRBV11-2 to TRBJ2-1, with 7 bases fitting TRBD2. The CDR3 loop spans 12 amino acids. V lost 4 bases and J lost 6; bases outside the gene matches: 0. Germline loops: CDR1 SGHAT, CDR2 FQNNGV. CDR3 DNA: TGTGCCAGCAGCTGGACTAGCAATGAGCAGTTCTTC. Translating gives CASSWTSNEQFF.

This clonotype was seen only a few times. The chain carries TRBV20-1 and TRBJ2-7; 14 bases match TRBD2. Germline V gives CDR1 DFQATT, CDR2 SNEGSKA (reference sequence). This CDR3 contains 15 residues. Trimming took 6 bases from V and 1 from J; bases not matched to a gene: 5. The CDR3 loop reads CSAKGLAGVSYEQYF. CDR3 DNA: TGCAGTGCCAAGGGACTAGCGGGAGTATCCTACGAGCAGTACTTC.

Ten or more counts support this clonotype. V gene TRBV7-3 combines with J gene TRBJ2-2; 8 bases line up with TRBD1. V was pared by 5 bases and J by 5 bases, with 16 bases of the junction left unmatched. The CDR3 contains 18 residues. Germline lookup yields CDR1 SGHTA and CDR2 FQGTGA. The DNA of the CDR3 is TGTGCCAGCAGCGCAAAGGGGCAGGGGGCTGCGTGGACCGGGGAGCTGTTTTTT. Translated: CASSAKGQGAAWTGELFF.

This clonotype was seen more than once but under ten times. The V and J genes are TRBV5-1 and TRBJ2-6, with D maybe TRBD1 (6 bases). Germline CDR1 SGHRS, CDR2 YFSETQ. With 0 bases removed from V and 0 bases from J, the gap between germline ends came to 10 bases. The CDR3 is made up of 17 amino acids. CDR3 sequence: CASSLAQGSSGANVLTF. The CDR3 DNA sequence: TGCGCCAGCAGCTTGGCACAGGGTAGCTCTGGGGCCAACGTCCTGACTTTC.

CDR3 in DNA: TGCAGCGTCGGGATCGGCGGCGAGCAGTACTTC. Protein sequence: CSVGIGGEQYF. This chain connects TRBV29-1 to TRBJ2-7; weak D call: TRBD2 (5 bases). The CDR3 is 11 amino acids. The germline V gene has CDR1 SQVTM and CDR2 ANQGSEA. With 6 bases removed from V and 6 bases from J, the gap between germline ends came to 12 bases.

At least ten counts were recorded for this clonotype. The chain has TRBV20-1 and TRBJ2-3; D may correspond to TRBD1 or TRBD2 (5 bases each). Trimming stripped 3 bases from V and 0 bases from J, with 10 bases between. Germline lookup yields CDR1 DFQATT and CDR2 SNEGSKA (reference sequence). The CDR3 length is 14 residues. The CDR3 sequence: CSARVGASTDTQYF. The CDR3 region has the DNA TGCAGTGCTAGGGTCGGGGCTAGCACAGATACGCAGTATTTT.

In its sample, this clonotype was seen many times. The chain has TRBV20-1 and TRBJ1-5; a weak D match, TRBD1 (5 bases). This CDR3 is built from 12 residues. Trimming left V 6 bases short and J 7 bases short, with 13 bases between. Germline lookup yields CDR1 DFQATT and CDR2 SNEGSKA (reference sequence). CDR3 DNA: TGCAGTGCCGGGGCGGGGAGGCAGCCCCAGCATTTT. Protein sequence: CSAGAGRQPQHF.

This sequence joins TRBV5-5 and TRBJ2-3; D not resolved. CDR1 is SGHKS and CDR2 is YYEKEE in the germline V gene (reference sequence). The CDR3 covers 15 residues. V lost 1 base and J lost 6, with 15 bases in between. CDR3 nucleotides: TGTGCCAGCAGCTTGTTTGGACCCGATATGGATACGCAGTATTTT. This sequence encodes CASSLFGPDMDTQYF.

There are many counts of this clonotype. V and J are TRBV2 and TRBJ2-1, with a weak D call TRBD2 (6 bases). Looked up from germline, CDR1 is SNHLY and CDR2 is FYNNEI. The CDR3 has 15 residues. Deletions cut 4 bases from V and 1 base from J, with 11 bases between. Here the CDR3 reads CASSGRGESYNEQFF. The CDR3 nucleotides read TGTGCCAGCAGTGGGCGGGGAGAGTCCTACAATGAGCAGTTCTTC.

The table lists this clonotype with a few counts. The chain is built from TRBV14 and TRBJ2-3; tentatively, D is TRBD1 (6 bases). The germline V gene encodes CDR1 SGHDN and CDR2 FVKESK. The V gene lost 2 bases and the J gene lost 2 bases, with 17 bases spanning the gap. The CDR3 has 17 residues. Here the CDR3 reads CASSQPQGLITTDTQYF. In nucleotides, the CDR3 is TGTGCCAGCAGCCAACCCCAGGGGCTCATCACCACAGATACGCAGTATTTT.

This clonotype was observed at least ten times. The J gene is TRBJ2-7, the V gene TRBV30; TRBD1 matches 10 bases. Germline-derived CDR1 and CDR2 are GTSNPN and SVGIG (reference sequence). V lost 8 bases, J lost 2 bases, and 9 bases stayed unmatched. This CDR3 comprises 14 residues. CDR3 bases: TGTGCCATTTCGTCCGGGACAGGGGCCTACGAGCAGTACTTC. It translates to CAISSGTGAYEQYF.

The chain links TRBV4-3 to TRBJ2-5; D not certain. The germline V gene encodes CDR1 LGHNA and CDR2 YSLEER. The CDR3 is 13 residues long. V dropped 1 base and J dropped 3 bases, with 6 bases sitting between them. The CDR3 reads CASSQAAEETQYF. The CDR3 nucleotides read TGCGCCAGCAGCCAAGCGGCAGAAGAGACCCAGTACTTC.

This clonotype came up a few times. The V call is TRBV20-1, the J call TRBJ2-5; TRBD2 agrees at 10 bases. The trim removed 5 bases at V and 4 bases at J, leaving 10 bases unmatched. The CDR3 is 15 residues long. CDR1 is DFQATT and CDR2 is SNEGSKA in the germline V gene (reference sequence). As DNA, the CDR3 is TGCAGTGCTGGTAGAGCGGGAGGGCTGGGAGAGACCCAGTACTTC. Translation: CSAGRAGGLGETQYF.

V gene TRBV12-3 or TRBV12-4 combines with J gene TRBJ2-3; either TRBD1 or TRBD2 may fit D (5 bases each). Trimming took off 5 bases at V and 1 base at J, with 22 bases between the two ends. The CDR3 is 18 residues long. Here the CDR3 DNA reads TGTGCCAGCAGTCCTCCCCCCGGGGCCTCGCGGGGCACAGATACGCAGTATTTT. This encodes CASSPPPGASRGTDTQYF.

This clonotype was seen many times. The chain employs TRBV7-9 and TRBJ2-1; D is unresolved. Trimming shortened V by 5 bases and J by 8 bases, and 22 bases separated the two germline ends. Germline V gives CDR1 SEHNR, CDR2 FQNEAQ (reference sequence). CDR3 length: 16 residues. CDR3 sequence (DNA): TGTGCCAGCAGCGAAAGAACACTAAGGCCGGTCGATGAGCAGTTCTTC. Residues: CASSERTLRPVDEQFF. Full variable domain (remainder filled in from reference TRBV7-9 and TRBJ2-1): DTGVSQNPRHKITKRGQNVTFRCDPISEHNRLYWYRQTLGQGPEFLTYFQNEAQLEKSRLLSDRFSAERPKGSFSTLEIQRTEQGDSAMYLCASSERTLRPVDEQFFGPGTRLTVL.

This clonotype was seen only a few times. The CDR3 DNA reads as TGTGCCAGCAGCCAAGTGGCTAGCGGGGGGACAGAGGAGTATTTT. Amino acids: CASSQVASGGTEEYF. The rearrangement joins TRBV4-2 to TRBJ2-3, with TRBD2 identical over 11 bases. Germline loops: CDR1 LGHNA, CDR2 YNFKEQ. CDR3 length: 15 residues. V lost 1 base to trimming and J lost 13 bases; unmatched junction nucleotides: 10.

This clonotype turned up a few times. V and J are TRBV6-2 or TRBV6-3 and TRBJ2-4; no firm D call. The CDR3 extends over 17 amino acids. V lost 1 base and J 1 base, leaving 14 bases between the germline ends. Germline values: CDR1 MNHEY, CDR2 SVGEGT. The CDR3, as DNA: TGTGCCAGCAGTTACTTTCGCCGGATGGGGGCCAAAAACATTCAGTACTTC. This codes for CASSYFRRMGAKNIQYF.